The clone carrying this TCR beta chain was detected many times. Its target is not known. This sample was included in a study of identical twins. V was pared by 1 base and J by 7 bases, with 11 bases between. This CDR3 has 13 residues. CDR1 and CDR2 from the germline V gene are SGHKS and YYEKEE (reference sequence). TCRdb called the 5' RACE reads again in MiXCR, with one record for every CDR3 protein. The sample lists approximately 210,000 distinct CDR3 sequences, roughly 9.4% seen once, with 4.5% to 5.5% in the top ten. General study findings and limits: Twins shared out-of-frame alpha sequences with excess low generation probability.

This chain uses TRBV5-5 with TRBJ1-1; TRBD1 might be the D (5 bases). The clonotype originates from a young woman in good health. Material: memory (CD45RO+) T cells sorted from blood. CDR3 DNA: TGTGCCAGCAGCTTGTTTCAGGGAATTGAAGCTTTCTTT. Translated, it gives CASSLFQGIEAFF.